This T cell receptor beta chain was captured by sequencing in a study of technical replicates of blood from a handful of donors. The V gene's germline CDR1 is MNHEY and CDR2 SVGAGI. The CDR3 contains 16 residues. V lost 6 bases and J lost 0, with 16 bases in between. The data were produced by immunoSEQ multiplex PCR, yet TCRdb's version contains in-frame clones alone and is incomplete. Here the sample spans 76,000 or so clones, about 86% being singletons. The sequenced material came from PBMCs. J is TRBJ2-3 and V is TRBV6-5, with D possibly matching TRBD2 (7 bases). The clonotype comes from a human donor in good health. Some clones in this sample may be carry-over from other donors' samples. This CDR3 is CASSYRGAISTDTQYF. In DNA form, the CDR3 reads TGTGCCAGCAGCTACCGGGGGGCCATAAGCACAGATACGCAGTATTTT.